The clone carrying this T cell receptor beta chain was counted only a few times. Antigen specificity is unknown. The data belong to a study of T-cell memory formation after mild COVID-19. Study-level findings and limits: Of the contracting clones, CD4+ ones lay mainly in CM and EM, and CD8+ ones in EMRA.

CDR3 size: 16 residues. Trimming left V 4 bases short and J 0 bases short, with 16 bases between. Germline V gives CDR1 SGHRS, CDR2 YFSETQ. TCRdb re-called the 5' RACE reads with MiXCR, one entry per CDR3 protein. The sample has approximately 260,000 distinct CDR3 sequences, 16% seen once; the top ten hold roughly a fifth. The clonotype originates from a young man who had mild COVID-19 (a few samples of this study predate the infection). Cell type and time point are not known. V gene TRBV5-1 combines with J gene TRBJ1-1, with a possible D match to TRBD1 (6 bases). The sample was PBMCs or a T cell subset sorted from them (not recorded which). The CDR3, as DNA: TGCGCCAGCAGCCCGGGGGCGCAGGGGATGAACACTGAAGCTTTCTTT. Translation: CASSPGAQGMNTEAFF.